The source of this T cell receptor beta chain is a study of cytomegalovirus exposure and HLA in healthy donors. As regards this clone: Its antigen is not identified.

Regarding the study as a whole: The study reported that TCR beta sequences accurately predicted HLA-A and HLA-B alleles in most subjects.

It was with 60 Vbeta and 13 Jbeta primers that the PCR ran. TCRdb keeps only in-frame clones here, not all; method: immunoSEQ multiplex PCR. The data show 120,000 to 150,000 clones, about 80% seen once. Trimming removed 1 base at V and 4 bases at J, with 14 bases between. This CDR3 region has 15 residues. Germline CDR1 is SGHNT and CDR2 is YYREEE (reference sequence). Sequencing used PBMCs. This clonotype was obtained from a young man in good health and CMV-seronegative. The rearrangement joins TRBV5-4 to TRBJ2-5; a weak D match, TRBD1 (5 bases). The CDR3: CASSLTGRRSETQYF. Here the CDR3 DNA reads TGTGCCAGCAGCTTGACAGGTCGGCGTTCAGAGACCCAGTACTTC.